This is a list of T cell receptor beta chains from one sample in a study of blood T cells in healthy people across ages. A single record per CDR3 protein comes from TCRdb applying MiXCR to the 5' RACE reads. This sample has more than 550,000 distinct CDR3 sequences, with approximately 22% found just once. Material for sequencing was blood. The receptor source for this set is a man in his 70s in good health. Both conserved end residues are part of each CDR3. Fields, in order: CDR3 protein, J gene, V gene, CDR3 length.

CDR3aa: CASSLPRLADNEQFF; j_gene: TRBJ2-1; v_gene: TRBV7-8; len: 15
CDR3aa: CASSIMDYGYTF; j_gene: TRBJ1-2; v_gene: TRBV19; len: 12
CDR3aa: CAIRRGKSYNEQFF; j_gene: TRBJ2-1; v_gene: TRBV10-3; len: 14
CDR3aa: CSASPPGSSTDTQYF; j_gene: TRBJ2-3; v_gene: TRBV20-1; len: 15
CDR3aa: CASSLDRGYYGYTF; j_gene: TRBJ1-2; v_gene: TRBV5-6; len: 14
CDR3aa: CASSRRNEQFF; j_gene: TRBJ2-1; v_gene: TRBV3-1; len: 11
CDR3aa: CASRPTPGQNSPGELFF; j_gene: TRBJ2-2; v_gene: TRBV6-6; len: 17
CDR3aa: CSARVLAGVDTQYF; j_gene: TRBJ2-3; v_gene: TRBV20-1; len: 14
CDR3aa: CSARDRGNSEKLFF; j_gene: TRBJ1-4; v_gene: TRBV20-1; len: 14
CDR3aa: CASSPRTSGSSGANVLTF; j_gene: TRBJ2-6; v_gene: TRBV28; len: 18
CDR3aa: CASSLEGQGRQPQHF; j_gene: TRBJ1-5; v_gene: TRBV5-1; len: 15
CDR3aa: CASSPARGTYNEQFF; j_gene: TRBJ2-1; v_gene: TRBV11-1; len: 15
CDR3aa: CASSLVQGSYGYTF; j_gene: TRBJ1-2; v_gene: TRBV7-2; len: 14
CDR3aa: CSAPLAESSYEQYF; j_gene: TRBJ2-7; v_gene: TRBV20-1; len: 14
CDR3aa: CASTRQGTDTQYF; j_gene: TRBJ2-3; v_gene: TRBV6-5; len: 13
CDR3aa: CSALPTGYLPGSPLHF; j_gene: TRBJ1-6; v_gene: TRBV20-1; len: 16
CDR3aa: CASSFEAQYF; j_gene: TRBJ2-3; v_gene: TRBV7-2; len: 10
CDR3aa: CSVRDREVLGYTF; j_gene: TRBJ1-2; v_gene: TRBV29-1; len: 13
CDR3aa: CASRRQPTYVYTF; j_gene: TRBJ1-2; v_gene: TRBV28; len: 13
CDR3aa: CASSFSGDNYGYTF; j_gene: TRBJ1-2; v_gene: TRBV5-1; len: 14